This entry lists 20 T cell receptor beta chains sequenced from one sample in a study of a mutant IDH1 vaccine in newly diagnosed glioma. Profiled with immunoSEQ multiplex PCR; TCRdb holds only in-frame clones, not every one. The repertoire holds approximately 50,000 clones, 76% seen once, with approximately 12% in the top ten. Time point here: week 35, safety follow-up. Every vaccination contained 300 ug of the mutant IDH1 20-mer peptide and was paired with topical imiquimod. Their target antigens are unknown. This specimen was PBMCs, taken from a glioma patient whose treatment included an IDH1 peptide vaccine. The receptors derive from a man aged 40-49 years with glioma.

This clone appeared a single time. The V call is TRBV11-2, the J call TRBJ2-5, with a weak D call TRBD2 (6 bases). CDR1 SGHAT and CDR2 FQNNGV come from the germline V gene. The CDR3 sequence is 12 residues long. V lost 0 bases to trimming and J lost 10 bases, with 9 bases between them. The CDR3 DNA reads TGTGCCAGCAGCTTAGACGGGGGACGCCAGTACTTC. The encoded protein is CASSLDGGRQYF.

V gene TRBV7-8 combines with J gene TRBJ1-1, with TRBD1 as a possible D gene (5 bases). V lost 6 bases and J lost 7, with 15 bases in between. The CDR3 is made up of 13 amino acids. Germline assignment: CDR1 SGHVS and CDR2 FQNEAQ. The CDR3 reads CASRLPAGDEAFF. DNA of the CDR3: TGTGCCAGCAGACTGCCCGCGGGGGATGAAGCTTTCTTT.

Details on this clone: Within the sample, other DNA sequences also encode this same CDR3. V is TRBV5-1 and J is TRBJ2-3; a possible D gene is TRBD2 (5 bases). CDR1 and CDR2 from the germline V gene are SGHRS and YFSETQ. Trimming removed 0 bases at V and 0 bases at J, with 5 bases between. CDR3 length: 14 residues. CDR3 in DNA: TGCGCCAGCAGCTTGGGCGGGAGCACAGATACGCAGTATTTT. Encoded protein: CASSLGGSTDTQYF.

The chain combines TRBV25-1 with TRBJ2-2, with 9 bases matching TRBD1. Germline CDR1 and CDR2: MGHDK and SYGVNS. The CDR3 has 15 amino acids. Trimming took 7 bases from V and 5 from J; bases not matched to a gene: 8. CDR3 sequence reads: CASTATGGRTGELFF. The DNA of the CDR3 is TGTGCCAGCACCGCGACAGGGGGTCGGACCGGGGAGCTGTTTTTT.

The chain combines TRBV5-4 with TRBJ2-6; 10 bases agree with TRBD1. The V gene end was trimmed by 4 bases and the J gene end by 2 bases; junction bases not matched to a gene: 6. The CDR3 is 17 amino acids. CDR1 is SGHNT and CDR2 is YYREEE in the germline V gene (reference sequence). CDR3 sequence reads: CASSDSGTGAGANVLTF. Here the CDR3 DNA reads TGTGCCAGCAGCGATTCCGGGACAGGGGCTGGGGCCAACGTCCTGACTTTC.

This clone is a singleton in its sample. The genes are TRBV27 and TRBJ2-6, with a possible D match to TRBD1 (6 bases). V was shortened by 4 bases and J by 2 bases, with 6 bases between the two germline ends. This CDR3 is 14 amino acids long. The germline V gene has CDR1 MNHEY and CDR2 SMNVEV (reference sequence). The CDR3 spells CASSWTAGANVLTF. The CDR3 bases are TGTGCCAGCAGTTGGACAGCTGGGGCCAACGTCCTGACTTTC. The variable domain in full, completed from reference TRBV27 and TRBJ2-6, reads EAQVTQNPRYLITVTGKKLTVTCSQNMNHEYMSWYRQDPGLGLRQIYYSMNVEVTDKGDVPEGYKVSRKEKRNFPLILESPSPNQTSLYFCASSWTAGANVLTFGAGSRLTVL.

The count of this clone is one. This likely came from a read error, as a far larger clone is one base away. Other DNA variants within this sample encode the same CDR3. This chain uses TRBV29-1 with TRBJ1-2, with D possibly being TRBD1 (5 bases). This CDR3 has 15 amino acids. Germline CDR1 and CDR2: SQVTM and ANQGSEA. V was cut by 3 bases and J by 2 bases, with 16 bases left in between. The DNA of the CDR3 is TGCAGCGTTGACCGACAAGGGGAATGGAACTATGGCTACACCTTC. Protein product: CSVDRQGEWNYGYTF.

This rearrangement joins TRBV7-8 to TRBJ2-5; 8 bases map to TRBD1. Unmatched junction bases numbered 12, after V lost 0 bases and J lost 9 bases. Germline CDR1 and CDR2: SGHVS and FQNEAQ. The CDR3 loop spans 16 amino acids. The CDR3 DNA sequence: TGTGCCAGCAGCTTAGCGCTGGGGACAGGCGAGCTGGCCCAGTACTTC. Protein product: CASSLALGTGELAQYF.

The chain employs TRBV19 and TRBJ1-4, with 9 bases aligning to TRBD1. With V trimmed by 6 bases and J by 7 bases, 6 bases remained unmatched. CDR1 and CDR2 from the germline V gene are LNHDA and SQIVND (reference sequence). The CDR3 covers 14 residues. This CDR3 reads CASRTTGGGEKLFF. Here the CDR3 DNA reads TGTGCCAGTAGAACGACAGGGGGGGGTGAAAAACTGTTTTTT.

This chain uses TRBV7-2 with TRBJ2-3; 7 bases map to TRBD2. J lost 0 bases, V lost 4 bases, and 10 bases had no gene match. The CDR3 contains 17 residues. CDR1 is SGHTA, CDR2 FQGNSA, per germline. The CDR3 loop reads CASSSARSGASTDTQYF. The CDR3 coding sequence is TGTGCCAGCAGCTCCGCGCGAAGCGGGGCTAGCACAGATACGCAGTATTTT.

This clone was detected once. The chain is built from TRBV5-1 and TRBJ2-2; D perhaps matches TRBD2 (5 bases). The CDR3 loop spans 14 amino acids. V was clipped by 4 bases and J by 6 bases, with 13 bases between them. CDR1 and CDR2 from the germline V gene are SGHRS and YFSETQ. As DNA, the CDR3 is TGCGCCAGCAGCCCCGGACTCACCCCCGGGGAGCTGTTTTTT. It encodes CASSPGLTPGELFF.

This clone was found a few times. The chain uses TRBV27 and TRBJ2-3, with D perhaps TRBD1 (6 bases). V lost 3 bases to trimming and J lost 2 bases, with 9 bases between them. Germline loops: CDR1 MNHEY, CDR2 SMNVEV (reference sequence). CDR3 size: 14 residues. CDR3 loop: CASSFTGNTDTQYF. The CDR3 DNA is TGTGCCAGCAGTTTCACAGGGAACACAGATACGCAGTATTTT.

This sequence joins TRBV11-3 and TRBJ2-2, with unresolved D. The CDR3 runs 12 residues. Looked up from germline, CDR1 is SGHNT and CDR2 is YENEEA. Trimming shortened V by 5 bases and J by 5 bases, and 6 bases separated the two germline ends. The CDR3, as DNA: TGTGCCAGCAGCCCAAGAACCGGGGAGCTGTTTTTT. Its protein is CASSPRTGELFF.

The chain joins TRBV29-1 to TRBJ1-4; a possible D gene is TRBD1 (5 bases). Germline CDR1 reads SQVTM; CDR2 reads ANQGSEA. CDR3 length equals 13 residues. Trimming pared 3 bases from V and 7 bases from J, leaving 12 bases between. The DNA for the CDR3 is TGCAGCGTTGAGGCAGGGTCTGGTGAAAAACTGTTTTTT. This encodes CSVEAGSGEKLFF. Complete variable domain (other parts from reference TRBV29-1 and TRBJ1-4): SAVISQKPSRDICQRGTSLTIQCQVDSQVTMMFWYRQQPGQSLTLIATANQGSEATYESGFVIDKFPISRPNLTFSTLTVSNMSPEDSSIYLCSVEAGSGEKLFFGSGTQLSVL.

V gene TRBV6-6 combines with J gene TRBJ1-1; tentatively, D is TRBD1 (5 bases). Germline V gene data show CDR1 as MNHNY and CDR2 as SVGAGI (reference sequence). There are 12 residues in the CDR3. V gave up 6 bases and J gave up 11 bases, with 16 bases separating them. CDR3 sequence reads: CASRGRAKEAFF. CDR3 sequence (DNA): TGTGCCAGCAGGGGACGGGCTAAGGAGGCTTTCTTT.

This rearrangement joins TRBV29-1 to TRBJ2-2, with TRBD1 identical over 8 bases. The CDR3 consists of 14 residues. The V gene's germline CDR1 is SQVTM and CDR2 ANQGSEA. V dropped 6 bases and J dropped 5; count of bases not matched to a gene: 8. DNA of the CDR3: TGCAGCGTGGGGACAGGCATGGGGACCGGGGAGCTGTTTTTT. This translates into CSVGTGMGTGELFF.

CDR3 protein: CASSLEQTEAFF. The DNA for the CDR3 is TGTGCCAGCAGCTTAGAACAGACAGAAGCTTTCTTT. The V call is TRBV11-3, the J call TRBJ1-1; D not resolved. The germline V gene encodes CDR1 SGHNT and CDR2 YENEEA. The ends were cut back, 0 bases at V and 8 bases at J, with 7 bases in the middle. The CDR3 sequence is 12 residues long.

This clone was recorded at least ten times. The CDR3 DNA is TGTGCCAGCAGTGGACTACTCAATGAGCAGTTCTTC. Protein: CASSGLLNEQFF. This chain uses TRBV6-1 with TRBJ2-1, with a weak D call TRBD2 (5 bases). The CDR3 contains 12 residues. Trimming stripped 4 bases from V and 6 bases from J, with 7 bases between. Germline lookup yields CDR1 MNHNS and CDR2 SASEGT.

The CDR3 loop reads CASSYINTEAFF. The CDR3 DNA reads as TGTGCCAGCAGTTACATAAACACTGAAGCTTTCTTT. The gene calls are TRBV6-6 and TRBJ1-1; no definite D call. This CDR3 has 12 residues. The germline V and J ends were trimmed by 2 bases and 2 bases, with 3 bases remaining between them. CDR1 and CDR2 (germline): MNHNY, SVGAGI (reference sequence).

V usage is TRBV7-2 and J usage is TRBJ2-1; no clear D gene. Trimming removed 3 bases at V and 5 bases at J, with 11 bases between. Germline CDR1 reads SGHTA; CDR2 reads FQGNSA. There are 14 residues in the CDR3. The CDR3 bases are TGTGCCAGCAGCTTCGTCCGGGCCAACAATGAGCAGTTCTTC. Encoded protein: CASSFVRANNEQFF.